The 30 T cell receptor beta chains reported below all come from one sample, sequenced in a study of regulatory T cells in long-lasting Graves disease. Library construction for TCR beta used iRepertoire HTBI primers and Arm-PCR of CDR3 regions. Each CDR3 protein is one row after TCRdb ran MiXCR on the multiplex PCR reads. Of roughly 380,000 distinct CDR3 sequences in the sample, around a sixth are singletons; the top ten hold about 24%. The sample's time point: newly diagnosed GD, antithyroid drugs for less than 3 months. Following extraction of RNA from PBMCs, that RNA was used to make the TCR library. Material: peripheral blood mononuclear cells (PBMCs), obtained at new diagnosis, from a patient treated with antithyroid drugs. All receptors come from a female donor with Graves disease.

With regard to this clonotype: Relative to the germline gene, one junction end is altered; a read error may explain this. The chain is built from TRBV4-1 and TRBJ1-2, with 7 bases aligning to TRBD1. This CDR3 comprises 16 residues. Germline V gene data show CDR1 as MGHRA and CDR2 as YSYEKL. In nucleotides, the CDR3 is TGCGCCAGCAGCCAAGATTGGCTGGGAGGGGGCAATGGCCACACCTTC. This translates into CASSQDWLGGGNGHTF.

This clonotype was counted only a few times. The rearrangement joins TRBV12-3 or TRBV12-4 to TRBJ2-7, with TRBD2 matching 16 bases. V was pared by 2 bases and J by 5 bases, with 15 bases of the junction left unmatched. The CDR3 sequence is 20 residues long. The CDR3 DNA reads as TGTGCCAGCAGTTTAACAGCCTCGGGACTAGCGGGAGGGCCGCTCGACGAGCAGTACTTC. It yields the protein CASSLTASGLAGGPLDEQYF.

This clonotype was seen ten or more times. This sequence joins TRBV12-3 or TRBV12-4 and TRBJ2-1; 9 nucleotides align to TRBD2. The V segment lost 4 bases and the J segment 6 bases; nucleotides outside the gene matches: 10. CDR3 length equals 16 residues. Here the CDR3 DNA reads TGTGCCAGCAGTTCCATACTAGCGGGTACGGGCAATGAGCAGTTCTTC. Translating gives CASSSILAGTGNEQFF.

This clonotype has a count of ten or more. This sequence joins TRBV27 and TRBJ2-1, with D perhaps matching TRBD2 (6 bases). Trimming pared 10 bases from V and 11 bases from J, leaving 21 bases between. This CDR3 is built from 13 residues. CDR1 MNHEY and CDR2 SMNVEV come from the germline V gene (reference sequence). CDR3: CAIQPAGPQKQFF. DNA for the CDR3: TGTGCCATCCAACCCGCGGGACCCCAAAAGCAGTTCTTC.

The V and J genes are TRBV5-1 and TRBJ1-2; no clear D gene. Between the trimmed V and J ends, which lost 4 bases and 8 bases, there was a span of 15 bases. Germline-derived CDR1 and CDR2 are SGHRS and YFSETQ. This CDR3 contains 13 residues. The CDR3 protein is CASSPGVQWGYTF. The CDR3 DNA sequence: TGCGCCAGCAGCCCCGGGGTTCAATGGGGCTACACCTTC. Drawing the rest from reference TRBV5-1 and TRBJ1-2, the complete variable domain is KAGVTQTPRYLIKTRGQQVTLSCSPISGHRSVSWYQQTPGQGLQFLFEYFSETQRNKGNFPGRFSGRQFSNSRSEMNVSTLELGDSALYLCASSPGVQWGYTFGSGTRLTVV.

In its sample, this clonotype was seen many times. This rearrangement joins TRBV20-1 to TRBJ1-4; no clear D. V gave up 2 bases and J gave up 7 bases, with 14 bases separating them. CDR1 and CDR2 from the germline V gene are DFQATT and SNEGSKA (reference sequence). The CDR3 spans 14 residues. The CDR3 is CSARRPGLGEKLFF. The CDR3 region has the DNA TGCAGTGCTAGAAGACCGGGTTTGGGTGAAAAACTGTTTTTT.

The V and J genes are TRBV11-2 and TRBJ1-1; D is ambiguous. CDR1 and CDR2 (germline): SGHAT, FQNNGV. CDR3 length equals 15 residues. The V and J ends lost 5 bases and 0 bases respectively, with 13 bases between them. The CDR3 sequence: CASSPEADMNTEAFF. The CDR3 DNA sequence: TGTGCCAGCAGCCCAGAGGCTGACATGAACACTGAAGCTTTCTTT.

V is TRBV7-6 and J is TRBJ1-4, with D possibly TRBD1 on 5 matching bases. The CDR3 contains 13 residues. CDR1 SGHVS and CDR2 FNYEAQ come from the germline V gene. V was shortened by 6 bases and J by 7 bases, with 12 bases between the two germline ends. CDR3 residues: CASRSRQGEKLFF. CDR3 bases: TGTGCCAGCAGAAGCAGGCAGGGTGAAAAACTGTTTTTT.

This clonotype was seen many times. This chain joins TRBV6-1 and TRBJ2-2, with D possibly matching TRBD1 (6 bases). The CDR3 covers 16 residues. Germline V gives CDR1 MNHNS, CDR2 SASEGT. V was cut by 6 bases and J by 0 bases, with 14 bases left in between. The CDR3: CASSSLRTANTGELFF. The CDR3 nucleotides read TGTGCCAGCAGCTCCCTCCGGACAGCGAACACCGGGGAGCTGTTTTTT.

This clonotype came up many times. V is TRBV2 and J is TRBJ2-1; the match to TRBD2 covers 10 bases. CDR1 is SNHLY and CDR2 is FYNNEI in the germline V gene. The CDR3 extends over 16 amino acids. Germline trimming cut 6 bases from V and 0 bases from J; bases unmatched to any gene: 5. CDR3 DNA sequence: TGTGCCAGCAGCGCGGCTAGCGGGGGCTCCTACAATGAGCAGTTCTTC. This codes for CASSAASGGSYNEQFF.

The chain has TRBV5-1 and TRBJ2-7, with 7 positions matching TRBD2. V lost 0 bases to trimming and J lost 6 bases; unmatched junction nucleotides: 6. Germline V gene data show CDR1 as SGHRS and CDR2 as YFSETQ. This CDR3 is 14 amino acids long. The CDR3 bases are TGCGCCAGCAGCTTGGAAATGGGAGGGTTCGAGCAGTACTTC. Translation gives CASSLEMGGFEQYF. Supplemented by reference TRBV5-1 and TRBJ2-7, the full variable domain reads KAGVTQTPRYLIKTRGQQVTLSCSPISGHRSVSWYQQTPGQGLQFLFEYFSETQRNKGNFPGRFSGRQFSNSRSEMNVSTLELGDSALYLCASSLEMGGFEQYFGPGTRLTVT.

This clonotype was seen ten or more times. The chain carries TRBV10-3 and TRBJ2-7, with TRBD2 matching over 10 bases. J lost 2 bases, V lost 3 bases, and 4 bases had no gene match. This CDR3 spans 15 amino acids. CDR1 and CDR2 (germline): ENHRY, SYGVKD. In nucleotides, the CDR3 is TGTGCCATCAGTGACCCTAGCGGGAGACCCTACGAGCAGTACTTC. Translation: CAISDPSGRPYEQYF.

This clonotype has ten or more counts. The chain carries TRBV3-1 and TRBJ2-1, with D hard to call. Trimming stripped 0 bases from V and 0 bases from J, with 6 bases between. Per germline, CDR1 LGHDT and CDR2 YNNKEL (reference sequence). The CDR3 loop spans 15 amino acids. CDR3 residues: CASSQDTSSYNEQFF. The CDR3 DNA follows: TGTGCCAGCAGCCAAGATACGAGCTCCTACAATGAGCAGTTCTTC.

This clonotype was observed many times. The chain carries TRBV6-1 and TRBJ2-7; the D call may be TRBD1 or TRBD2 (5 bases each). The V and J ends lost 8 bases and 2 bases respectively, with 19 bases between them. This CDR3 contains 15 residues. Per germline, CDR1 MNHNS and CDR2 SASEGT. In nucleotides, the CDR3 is TGTGCCAGCTCGATTGGTGGGGGTGCGGCCTACGAGCAGTACTTC. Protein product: CASSIGGGAAYEQYF.

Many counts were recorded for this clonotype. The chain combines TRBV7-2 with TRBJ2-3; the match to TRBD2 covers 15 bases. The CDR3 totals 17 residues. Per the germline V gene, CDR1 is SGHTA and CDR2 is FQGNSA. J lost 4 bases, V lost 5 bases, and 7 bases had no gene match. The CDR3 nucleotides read TGTGCCAGCAGCCGAGGACTAGCGGGGGGGTGGTCAGATACGCAGTATTTT. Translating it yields CASSRGLAGGWSDTQYF.

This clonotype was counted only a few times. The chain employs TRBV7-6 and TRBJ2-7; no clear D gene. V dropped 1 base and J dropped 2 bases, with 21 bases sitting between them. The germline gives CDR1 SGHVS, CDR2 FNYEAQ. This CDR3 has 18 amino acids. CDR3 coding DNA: TGTGCCAGCAGCTTAGTAGGGTCCAGGCGTCACTTCGCCTACGAGCAGTACTTC. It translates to CASSLVGSRRHFAYEQYF.

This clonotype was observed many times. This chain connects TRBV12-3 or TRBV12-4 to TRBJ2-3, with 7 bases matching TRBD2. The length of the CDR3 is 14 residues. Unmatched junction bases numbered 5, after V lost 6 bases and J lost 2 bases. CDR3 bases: TGTGCCAGCAGATCGGGACTACACACAGATACGCAGTATTTT. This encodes CASRSGLHTDTQYF.

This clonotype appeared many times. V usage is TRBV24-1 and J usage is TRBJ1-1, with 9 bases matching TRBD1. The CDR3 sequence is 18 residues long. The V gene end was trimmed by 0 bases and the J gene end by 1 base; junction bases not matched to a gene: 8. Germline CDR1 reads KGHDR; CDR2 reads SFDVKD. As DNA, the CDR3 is TGTGCCACCAGTGATTTGCAGACCGTGGGACAGGGGAACACTGAAGCTTTCTTT. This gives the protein CATSDLQTVGQGNTEAFF.

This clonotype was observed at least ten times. The CDR3 DNA is TGTGCCAGCTCGACGGGACTGGACTCCTACGAGCAGTACTTC. Translation gives CASSTGLDSYEQYF. The rearrangement joins TRBV18 to TRBJ2-7, with a tentative D call TRBD2 (6 bases). The CDR3 loop spans 14 amino acids. Trimming pared 6 bases from V and 0 bases from J, leaving 12 bases between. The germline CDR1 and CDR2 sequences are KGHSH and LQKENI. Full variable domain (missing parts from reference TRBV18 and TRBJ2-7): NAGVMQNPRHLVRRRGQEARLRCSPMKGHSHVYWYRQLPEEGLKFMVYLQKENIIDESGMPKERFSAEFPKEGPSILRIQQVVRGDSAAYFCASSTGLDSYEQYFGPGTRLTVT.

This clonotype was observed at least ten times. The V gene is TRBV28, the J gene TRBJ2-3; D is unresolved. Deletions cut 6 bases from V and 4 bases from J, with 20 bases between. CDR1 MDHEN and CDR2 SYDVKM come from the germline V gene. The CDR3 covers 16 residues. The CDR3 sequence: CASRPPGLGQADTQYF. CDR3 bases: TGTGCCAGCAGGCCCCCCGGGCTAGGTCAGGCAGATACGCAGTATTTT.

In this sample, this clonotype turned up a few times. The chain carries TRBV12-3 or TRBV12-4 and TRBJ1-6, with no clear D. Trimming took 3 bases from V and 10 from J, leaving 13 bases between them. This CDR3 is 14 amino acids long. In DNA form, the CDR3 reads TGTGCCAGCAGTTTCTCCGGGGTTTGGTCACCCCTCCACTTT. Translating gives CASSFSGVWSPLHF.

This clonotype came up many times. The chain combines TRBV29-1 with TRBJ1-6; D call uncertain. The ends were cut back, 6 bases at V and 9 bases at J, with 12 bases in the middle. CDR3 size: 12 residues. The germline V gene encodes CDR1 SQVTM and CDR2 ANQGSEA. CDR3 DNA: TGCAGCGTCCAGGTAGTAGGTTCACCCCTCCACTTT. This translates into CSVQVVGSPLHF.

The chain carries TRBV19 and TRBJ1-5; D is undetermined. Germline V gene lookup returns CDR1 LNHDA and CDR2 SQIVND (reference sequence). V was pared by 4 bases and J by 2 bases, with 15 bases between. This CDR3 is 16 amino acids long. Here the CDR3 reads CASSTIAGFGNQPQHF. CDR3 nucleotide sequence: TGTGCCAGTAGTACGATTGCGGGGTTCGGCAATCAGCCCCAGCATTTT.

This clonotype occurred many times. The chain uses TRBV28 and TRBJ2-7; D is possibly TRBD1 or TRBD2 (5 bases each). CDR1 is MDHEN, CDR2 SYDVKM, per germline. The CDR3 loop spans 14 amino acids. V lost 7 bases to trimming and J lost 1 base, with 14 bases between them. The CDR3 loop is CASTSGPFSYEQYF. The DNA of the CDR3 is TGTGCCAGCACCTCGGGACCGTTTTCCTACGAGCAGTACTTC. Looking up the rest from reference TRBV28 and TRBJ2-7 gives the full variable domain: DVKVTQSSRYLVKRTGEKVFLECVQDMDHENMFWYRQDPGLGLRLIYFSYDVKMKEKGDIPEGYSVSREKKERFSLILESASTNQTSMYLCASTSGPFSYEQYFGPGTRLTVT.

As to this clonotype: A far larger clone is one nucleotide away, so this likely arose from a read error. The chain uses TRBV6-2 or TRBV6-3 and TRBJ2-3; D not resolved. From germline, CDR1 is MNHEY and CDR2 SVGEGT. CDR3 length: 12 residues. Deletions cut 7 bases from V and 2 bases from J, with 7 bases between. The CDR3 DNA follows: TGTGCCAGCAATCCCTTCACAGATACGCAGTATTTT. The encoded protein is CASNPFTDTQYF.

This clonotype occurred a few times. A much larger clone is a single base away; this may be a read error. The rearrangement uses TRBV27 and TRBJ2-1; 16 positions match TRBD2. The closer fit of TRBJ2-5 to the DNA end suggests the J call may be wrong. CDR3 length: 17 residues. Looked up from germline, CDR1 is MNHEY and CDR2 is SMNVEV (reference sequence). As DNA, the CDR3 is TGTGCCAGCAGTTCTGGGACTAGCGGGGGGGTCCGGGAGACCCAGTACTTC. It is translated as CASSSGTSGGVRETQYF.

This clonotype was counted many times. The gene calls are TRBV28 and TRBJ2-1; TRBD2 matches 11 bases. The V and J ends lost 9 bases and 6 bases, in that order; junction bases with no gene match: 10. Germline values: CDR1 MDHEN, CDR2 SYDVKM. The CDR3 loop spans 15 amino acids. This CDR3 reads CASKTGTSGVNEQFF. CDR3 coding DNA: TGTGCCAGTAAGACCGGGACTAGCGGAGTCAATGAGCAGTTCTTC.

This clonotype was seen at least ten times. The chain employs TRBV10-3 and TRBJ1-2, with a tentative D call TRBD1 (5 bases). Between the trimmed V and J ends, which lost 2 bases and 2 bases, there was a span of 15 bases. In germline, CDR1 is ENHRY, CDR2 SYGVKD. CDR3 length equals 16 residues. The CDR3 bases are TGTGCCATCAGTGAGAGGGGCTTTCAGCTCAACTATGGCTACACCTTC. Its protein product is CAISERGFQLNYGYTF.

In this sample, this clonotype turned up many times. This chain's CDR3 is CASSLSPGSHEQFF. The CDR3 coding sequence is TGTGCCAGCAGCTTGAGCCCGGGGTCTCATGAGCAGTTCTTC. The chain has TRBV5-4 and TRBJ2-1; D possibly corresponds to TRBD2 (5 bases). This CDR3 comprises 14 residues. The germline V and J ends were trimmed by 1 base and 8 bases, with 13 bases remaining between them. Germline values: CDR1 SGHNT, CDR2 YYREEE (reference sequence).

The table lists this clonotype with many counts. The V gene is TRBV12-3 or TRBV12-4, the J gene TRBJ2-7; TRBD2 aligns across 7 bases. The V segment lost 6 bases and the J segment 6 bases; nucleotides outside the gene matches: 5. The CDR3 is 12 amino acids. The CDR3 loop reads CASRGGGSEQYF. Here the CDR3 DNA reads TGTGCCAGCAGGGGGGGGGGGAGCGAGCAGTACTTC.